This entry describes one T cell receptor beta chain. The data were obtained in a study of shared clonotypes between healthy human individuals. Libraries were prepared by immunoSEQ multiplex PCR; TCRdb keeps only in-frame clonotypes and omits some of them. The sample gives about 2 million clones, approximately 94% of which show up once; 0.85% to 1.2% is in the top ten. Deletions cut 7 bases from V and 6 bases from J, with 12 bases between. The CDR3 contains 12 residues. Germline assignment: CDR1 MNHNY and CDR2 SVGAGI (reference sequence). Naive CD8 populations comprised CD45RO-negative cells positively selected for CCR7, excluding terminally differentiated effector memory CD45RA+ cells.

Input material: naive CD8+ T cells sorted from blood. The V call is TRBV6-6, the J call TRBJ2-5; D is unresolved. This sequence was found in a man aged 18 to 29 in good health. The CDR3 is CASTRSDQTQYF. CDR3 nucleotides: TGTGCCAGCACCCGGAGCGACCAGACCCAGTACTTC.